This TCR beta chain was identified in a study of healthy donors' naive CD4 and CD8 T cells (dated by TCRdb to about 2015). Context from the whole study: Donors were selected to cover three age groups (20-25, 40-50 and 60-70 years, over 5 each), with a mean age of roughly 45, and half of the donors were female. For TCR alpha, a new primer set was designed to cover all functional IMGT alpha gene variants, and all other steps followed the beta-chain workflow. To check how TCR variation relates to lineage commitment, the researchers sequenced rearranged TCR alpha and beta chains taken from naive CD4+ and CD8+ T cells. The peripheral blood mononuclear cells came from some 18 individuals who were healthy and unrelated. The donors were HLA-typed by sequencing at HLA-A, -B, -C, -DRB1, -DQB1 and -DPB1, using the SBTexcellerator protocol, an ABI3130xl analyzer and SBTengine software.

V gives up 0 bases and J gives up 0 bases, and the segment between their germline ends measures 5 bases. CDR1 MNHEY and CDR2 SVGAGI are derived from the germline V gene. Including cysteine and phenylalanine, the CDR3 has 14 amino acids. Solely the CDR3 DNA is kept, with 42 bases framed from the first base. Cells with a CD4+CD8-CD45RO-CD45RA+ profile were isolated by FACS and defined as naive CD4+ T cells, and those with a CD8+CD4-CD45RA+CD27bright profile were defined as naive CD8+ T cells. The antibodies used for sorting targeted CD4 (RPA-T4), CD8 (SK1), CD27 (O323), CD45RA (HI100) and CD45RO (UCHL1). Sequenced on a 454 GS FLX Titanium. A previously published linear amplification protocol was used to build the TCR libraries, starting from approximately 530 ng of total RNA. The sequencing itself ran on the Roche/454 Genome Sequencer using Titanium chemistry. In the paper's pipeline: A total of 78,498 rearranged TCR alpha transcripts were sequenced from about 5 of the healthy donors. Duplicate transcripts were removed, and unique TCR clonotypes were defined by the CDR3 junction according to IMGT nomenclature. CD4 versus CD8 status was modeled on V and J genes by logistic regression in R 2.13.0, with adjustment for donor effects and Bonferroni correction for multiple testing. Clones were called with MiXCR by TCRdb after fastp trimmed the public reads at Q25, and only in-frame beta chains were retained. Merged by CDR3 protein, the rows form single entries marked with the most common genes and DNA. None of the V and J calls come from the authors' own analysis; TCRdb made them. The sample contains roughly 200,000 distinct CDR3 sequences, 74% of them found a single time. 2% to 2.5% of the sample lies in the top ten.

On this clonotype itself: Its cognate antigen has yet to be identified. No clone much larger than this one lies a single base away; base qualities are absent.

Points the paper makes about the study in general: Reportedly, most V and J gene segments showed bias between naive CD4+ and CD8+ cells, and this bias held consistently across donors regardless of HLA genotype. Taken together, V genes, J genes and CDR3 charge appeared to account for roughly 13% of the variance in CD4/CD8 propensity, mostly acting in an additive way. Alpha and beta chains were sequenced in bulk and could not be paired, so combined chain effects were not evaluated. In both chains, CD4+ lineage was associated with a positively charged CDR3, and CD8+ lineage was associated with a negatively charged CDR3. The study did not directly address possible repertoire bias arising from homeostatic proliferation of naive T cells.

The sequencing input was naive CD4+ and CD8+ T cells sorted from blood, pooled from several donors. Read against the paper, the sample's cell subset or site label means: FACS-sorted naive CD4+ (CD45RO-CD45RA+) and naive CD8+ (CD45RA+CD27bright) T cells. The TCR originated in a pool of human donors in good health; the sample pools cells from several healthy donors. Recombination connected TRBV6-5 to TRBJ1-1; no D gene is confidently identified. Read as DNA, the sequence is TGTGCCAGCAGTTACTCCAGCGTGAACACTGAAGCTTTCTTT. Translated, it reads CASSYSSVNTEAFF.